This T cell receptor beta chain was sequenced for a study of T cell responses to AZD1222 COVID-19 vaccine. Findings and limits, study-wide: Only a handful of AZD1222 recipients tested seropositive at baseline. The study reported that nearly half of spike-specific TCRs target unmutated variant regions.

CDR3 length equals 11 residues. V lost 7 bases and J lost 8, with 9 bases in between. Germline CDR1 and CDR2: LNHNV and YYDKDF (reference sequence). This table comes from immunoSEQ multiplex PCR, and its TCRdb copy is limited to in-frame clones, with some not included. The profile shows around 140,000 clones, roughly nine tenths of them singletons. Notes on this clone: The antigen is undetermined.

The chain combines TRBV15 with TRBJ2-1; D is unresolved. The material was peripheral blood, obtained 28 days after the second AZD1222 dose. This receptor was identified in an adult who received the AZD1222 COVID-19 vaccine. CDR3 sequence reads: CATTTGDEQFF. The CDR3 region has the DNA TGTGCCACCACCACTGGGGATGAGCAGTTCTTC.